These 4 T cell receptor beta chains came from one sample sequenced in a study of blood T cell repertoires in COVID-19 (dated by TCRdb to 2018 to 2021). The library was built by means of the immunoSEQ multiplex PCR assay. TCRdb stores this immuneACCESS table with in-frame sequences only. Part of the clones is absent; in the studies checked, under half of the shortfall reflects unresolved V genes, and no reason is known for the rest. This sample comprises 350,000 to 400,000 clones, around 91% of them detected only once. Clones ranked in the top ten supply approximately 6.2% of the sample. Sequenced material: peripheral blood. These receptor sequences come from a man between 18 and 35 years old with active or convalescent COVID-19.

The chain combines TRBV7-2 with TRBJ1-2; D gene uncertain. Trimming stripped 3 bases from V and 5 bases from J, with 10 bases between. Germline V gene sequence: CDR1 SGHTA, CDR2 FQGNSA. The CDR3 covers 13 residues. The CDR3 nucleotides are TGTGCCAGCAGCTTCGACGGAGGTTATGGCTACACCTTC. It specifies CASSFDGGYGYTF.

In its sample, this clone was seen once. J is TRBJ2-3 and V is TRBV7-3; D is ambiguous. The CDR3 covers 14 residues. V shed 5 bases and J shed 0 bases, with 9 bases lying between them. Germline-derived CDR1 and CDR2 are SGHTA and FQGTGA. CDR3 sequence (DNA): TGTGCCAGCAGCCCTTCGGTCAGCACAGATACGCAGTATTTT. It codes for CASSPSVSTDTQYF.

The chain has TRBV5-1 and TRBJ2-7, with 11 bases identical to TRBD2. The junction had 11 bases not matched to a gene; V was cut back by 3 bases and J by 3 bases. The CDR3 contains 17 residues. Germline V lookup: CDR1 SGHRS, CDR2 YFSETQ. CDR3 loop: CASSSGTSGESIYEQYF. In DNA form, the CDR3 reads TGCGCCAGCAGCTCAGGGACTAGCGGAGAAAGTATCTACGAGCAGTACTTC.

V is TRBV2 and J is TRBJ1-4; TRBD1 aligns across 8 bases. The CDR3 extends over 14 amino acids. J lost 8 bases, V lost 4 bases, and 6 bases had no gene match. CDR1 is SNHLY and CDR2 is FYNNEI in the germline V gene. The CDR3 nucleotides are TGTGCCAGCAGTGCCCCAGGGGGCAGCGAAAAACTGTTTTTT. It encodes CASSAPGGSEKLFF.